This T cell receptor (beta chain) was observed in a study of blood T cell repertoires in COVID-19. Germline-derived CDR1 and CDR2 are MNHEY and SVGAGI. The V segment lost 6 bases and the J segment 6 bases; nucleotides outside the gene matches: 10. The length of the CDR3 is 14 residues. This clone came up a few times. The protocol was immunoSEQ multiplex PCR, while the TCRdb copy is restricted to in-frame clones and leaves out a portion. The sample holds tens of thousands of clones, roughly 76% seen once. This TCR came from a man between 65 and 85 years old with active or convalescent COVID-19. This chain uses TRBV6-5 with TRBJ2-7, with 8 nucleotides matching TRBD2. Specimen: peripheral blood. CDR3 protein: CASRSGTSFLEQYF. The CDR3 nucleotides are TGTGCCAGCAGATCCGGGACTAGTTTTCTCGAGCAGTACTTC.